Listed below are T cell receptor beta chains from one sample, sequenced in a study of CD8 T cells in ankylosing spondylitis. TCRdb ran MiXCR on the 5' RACE reads and lists one entry per CDR3 protein. The table shows approximately 440,000 distinct CDR3 sequences, with roughly 18% occurring only once. The sample taken for sequencing was blood, either unsorted or a sorted T cell fraction (not recorded which). The source is a male donor with ankylosing spondylitis. Both conserved end residues are part of each CDR3. Each record gives: CDR3 protein, CDR3 DNA, V gene, J gene, D gene, clone size. D genes are given only for firm matches. Where a row states a size, it is once, few, many or the class of an expanded clone; other rows omit it.

cdr3_aa: CSRRGPQETQYF; cdr3_nt: TGCAGTAGACGAGGGCCCCAAGAGACCCAGTACTTC; v_call: TRBV20-1; j_call: TRBJ2-5; d_call: NA; clone_size: few
cdr3_aa: CATSDWTGGQGETQYF; cdr3_nt: TGTGCCACCAGTGATTGGACAGGGGGACAAGGGGAGACCCAGTACTTC; v_call: TRBV24-1; j_call: TRBJ2-5; d_call: TRBD1; clone_size: NA
cdr3_aa: CSARMTRGLAGEDWYEQYF; cdr3_nt: TGCAGTGCTCGCATGACCCGAGGACTAGCGGGAGAGGACTGGTACGAGCAGTACTTC; v_call: TRBV20-1; j_call: TRBJ2-7; d_call: TRBD2; clone_size: few
cdr3_aa: CSAAGGGSTDTQYF; cdr3_nt: TGCAGTGCCGCTGGCGGGGGCAGCACAGATACGCAGTATTTT; v_call: TRBV20-1; j_call: TRBJ2-3; d_call: NA; clone_size: few
cdr3_aa: CASSLIRGDTQYF; cdr3_nt: TGTGCCAGCAGTTTAATCAGGGGGGATACGCAGTATTTT; v_call: TRBV12-3/TRBV12-4; j_call: TRBJ2-3; d_call: TRBD1; clone_size: few
cdr3_aa: CASSVVAGGSTGELFF; cdr3_nt: TGTGCCAGCAGCGTGGTAGCGGGAGGTAGCACCGGGGAGCTGTTTTTT; v_call: TRBV5-5; j_call: TRBJ2-2; d_call: TRBD2; clone_size: few
cdr3_aa: CASSEDGRGTYNEQFF; cdr3_nt: TGTGCCAGCAGTGAAGATGGGCGGGGGACTTACAATGAGCAGTTCTTC; v_call: TRBV6-1; j_call: TRBJ2-1; d_call: TRBD2; clone_size: NA
cdr3_aa: CANSLEGRGPYGYTF; cdr3_nt: TGCGCCAACAGCTTGGAAGGCAGGGGGCCCTATGGCTACACCTTC; v_call: TRBV5-1; j_call: TRBJ1-2; d_call: TRBD1; clone_size: NA
cdr3_aa: CASSPGSGGREGQYF; cdr3_nt: TGTGCCAGCTCACCGGGCAGCGGGGGGCGTGAGGGGCAGTACTTC; v_call: TRBV18; j_call: TRBJ2-7; d_call: TRBD2; clone_size: few
cdr3_aa: CASSADRGEYTIYF; cdr3_nt: TGTGCCAGCAGCGCCGACAGGGGCGAATACACCATATATTTT; v_call: TRBV7-8; j_call: TRBJ1-3; d_call: TRBD1; clone_size: NA
cdr3_aa: CASSVGAGNNQPQHF; cdr3_nt: TGTGCCAGCAGCGTAGGAGCTGGAAACAATCAGCCCCAGCATTTT; v_call: TRBV9; j_call: TRBJ1-5; d_call: NA; clone_size: NA
cdr3_aa: CASLLSLEETQYF; cdr3_nt: TGTGCCAGCTTACTATCTTTGGAGGAGACCCAGTACTTC; v_call: TRBV18; j_call: TRBJ2-5; d_call: NA; clone_size: few
cdr3_aa: CASSSRAATGGDEQFF; cdr3_nt: TGTGCCAGCAGCTCTCGAGCTGCCACAGGGGGCGATGAGCAGTTCTTC; v_call: TRBV7-9; j_call: TRBJ2-1; d_call: TRBD1; clone_size: few
cdr3_aa: CPSSRESGETNEKLFF; cdr3_nt: TGTCCCTCCTCCAGGGAGTCGGGGGAAACTAATGAAAAACTGTTTTTT; v_call: TRBV6-1; j_call: TRBJ1-4; d_call: NA; clone_size: NA
cdr3_aa: CSARDWTGKGNTIYF; cdr3_nt: TGCAGTGCTAGAGATTGGACAGGGAAAGGAAACACCATATATTTT; v_call: TRBV20-1; j_call: TRBJ1-3; d_call: TRBD1; clone_size: few
cdr3_aa: CSARGAVTDTQYF; cdr3_nt: TGCAGTGCGCGGGGGGCCGTAACAGATACGCAGTATTTT; v_call: TRBV20-1; j_call: TRBJ2-3; d_call: TRBD2; clone_size: NA
cdr3_aa: CASSLWPAENTGELFF; cdr3_nt: TGTGCCAGCAGTTTATGGCCAGCAGAGAACACCGGGGAGCTGTTTTTT; v_call: TRBV28; j_call: TRBJ2-2; d_call: NA; clone_size: few
cdr3_aa: CASTNRLAGGTDTQYF; cdr3_nt: TGTGCCAGCACCAACCGACTAGCGGGGGGGACAGATACGCAGTATTTT; v_call: TRBV7-9; j_call: TRBJ2-3; d_call: TRBD2; clone_size: many
cdr3_aa: CASSLSPAGGPKDTQYF; cdr3_nt: TGCGCCAGCAGCCTTTCCCCAGCGGGGGGGCCCAAAGATACGCAGTATTTT; v_call: TRBV4-1; j_call: TRBJ2-3; d_call: TRBD2; clone_size: NA
cdr3_aa: CASSFPTGGSYNEQFF; cdr3_nt: TGTGCCAGCAGCTTTCCCACAGGGGGCTCCTACAATGAGCAGTTCTTC; v_call: TRBV7-8; j_call: TRBJ2-1; d_call: TRBD1; clone_size: few
cdr3_aa: CASSLHYGYTF; cdr3_nt: TGTGCCAGCAGCTTACACTATGGCTACACCTTC; v_call: TRBV7-2; j_call: TRBJ1-2; d_call: NA; clone_size: few
cdr3_aa: CASTTTGKKGYGYTF; cdr3_nt: TGTGCCAGCACCACGACAGGAAAAAAAGGCTATGGCTACACCTTC; v_call: TRBV12-3/TRBV12-4; j_call: TRBJ1-2; d_call: NA; clone_size: few
cdr3_aa: CASSPPLNTEAFF; cdr3_nt: TGTGCCAGCTCACCACCACTGAACACTGAAGCTTTCTTT; v_call: TRBV18; j_call: TRBJ1-1; d_call: NA; clone_size: NA
cdr3_aa: CASSRNPQETQYF; cdr3_nt: TGTGCCAGCTCACGGAACCCCCAAGAGACCCAGTACTTC; v_call: TRBV18; j_call: TRBJ2-5; d_call: NA; clone_size: NA
cdr3_aa: CSAMTSSYNEQFF; cdr3_nt: TGCAGTGCCATGACTAGCTCCTACAATGAGCAGTTCTTC; v_call: TRBV20-1; j_call: TRBJ2-1; d_call: NA; clone_size: few
cdr3_aa: CASSETAANTEAFF; cdr3_nt: TGTGCCAGCAGCGAAACGGCGGCGAACACTGAAGCTTTCTTT; v_call: TRBV7-9; j_call: TRBJ1-1; d_call: NA; clone_size: NA
cdr3_aa: CSASPPHTEAFF; cdr3_nt: TGCAGTGCTAGTCCTCCCCACACTGAAGCTTTCTTT; v_call: TRBV20-1; j_call: TRBJ1-1; d_call: NA; clone_size: NA
cdr3_aa: CASSSQGLQETQYF; cdr3_nt: TGCGCCAGCAGCTCTCAGGGCCTCCAAGAGACCCAGTACTTC; v_call: TRBV5-1; j_call: TRBJ2-5; d_call: NA; clone_size: NA
cdr3_aa: CSAPGPTNTEAFF; cdr3_nt: TGCAGTGCCCCGGGCCCTACGAACACTGAAGCTTTCTTT; v_call: TRBV20-1; j_call: TRBJ1-1; d_call: NA; clone_size: few
cdr3_aa: CASSPLAGGRETQYF; cdr3_nt: TGTGCCAGCAGCCCCCTAGCGGGGGGGCGAGAGACCCAGTACTTC; v_call: TRBV11-2; j_call: TRBJ2-5; d_call: TRBD2; clone_size: NA
cdr3_aa: CASSIRGETQYF; cdr3_nt: TGTGCCAGCAGTATCAGGGGAGAGACCCAGTACTTC; v_call: TRBV6-1; j_call: TRBJ2-5; d_call: NA; clone_size: few
cdr3_aa: CASSADRSSPLHF; cdr3_nt: TGTGCCAGCAGCGCGGACAGGTCTTCACCCCTCCACTTT; v_call: TRBV6-4; j_call: TRBJ1-6; d_call: TRBD1; clone_size: NA
cdr3_aa: CSVEGPGGYTF; cdr3_nt: TGCAGCGTTGAAGGACCCGGGGGCTACACCTTC; v_call: TRBV29-1; j_call: TRBJ1-2; d_call: NA; clone_size: NA
cdr3_aa: CASSVRGGEYEQYF; cdr3_nt: TGTGCCAGCAGTGTGAGAGGGGGCGAGTACGAGCAGTACTTC; v_call: TRBV9; j_call: TRBJ2-7; d_call: TRBD1; clone_size: few
cdr3_aa: CASSTGTTTAELFF; cdr3_nt: TGTGCCAGCAGCACCGGGACTACAACAGCGGAGCTGTTTTTT; v_call: TRBV3-1; j_call: TRBJ2-2; d_call: TRBD2; clone_size: few
cdr3_aa: CASSAPGQGQNEQFF; cdr3_nt: TGTGCCAGCAGCGCGCCGGGACAGGGTCAAAATGAGCAGTTCTTC; v_call: TRBV28; j_call: TRBJ2-1; d_call: TRBD1; clone_size: NA
cdr3_aa: CASSFTGADAPLHF; cdr3_nt: TGTGCCAGCAGTTTTACAGGGGCGGATGCACCCCTCCACTTT; v_call: TRBV12-3/TRBV12-4; j_call: TRBJ1-6; d_call: TRBD1; clone_size: NA
cdr3_aa: CAISPLAEATDTQYF; cdr3_nt: TGTGCCATCAGTCCACTAGCGGAGGCCACAGATACGCAGTATTTT; v_call: TRBV10-3; j_call: TRBJ2-3; d_call: TRBD2; clone_size: many
cdr3_aa: CSASGDGPNYGYTF; cdr3_nt: TGCAGTGCTAGTGGGGACGGACCTAACTATGGCTACACCTTC; v_call: TRBV20-1; j_call: TRBJ1-2; d_call: NA; clone_size: few
cdr3_aa: CASSYDFGTGELFF; cdr3_nt: TGTGCCAGCAGTTACGACTTTGGGACCGGGGAGCTGTTTTTT; v_call: TRBV6-5; j_call: TRBJ2-2; d_call: NA; clone_size: NA
cdr3_aa: CASTSGTANTEAFF; cdr3_nt: TGTGCCAGCACCTCAGGGACAGCGAACACTGAAGCTTTCTTT; v_call: TRBV2; j_call: TRBJ1-1; d_call: TRBD1; clone_size: NA
cdr3_aa: CASSTGSPMGNEQFF; cdr3_nt: TGTGCCAGCAGCACAGGTTCGCCTATGGGGAATGAGCAGTTCTTC; v_call: TRBV11-2; j_call: TRBJ2-1; d_call: NA; clone_size: few
cdr3_aa: CASSFTGDGYTF; cdr3_nt: TGCGCCAGCAGCTTTACAGGGGACGGCTACACCTTC; v_call: TRBV5-1; j_call: TRBJ1-2; d_call: TRBD1; clone_size: NA
cdr3_aa: CASSPGTVMNTEAFF; cdr3_nt: TGTGCCAGCAGCCCTGGGACGGTTATGAACACTGAAGCTTTCTTT; v_call: TRBV12-3/TRBV12-4; j_call: TRBJ1-1; d_call: NA; clone_size: many
cdr3_aa: CASSADTYNEQFF; cdr3_nt: TGTGCCAGCTCAGCGGACACCTACAATGAGCAGTTCTTC; v_call: TRBV18; j_call: TRBJ2-1; d_call: NA; clone_size: NA
cdr3_aa: CSVAAGRAEAFF; cdr3_nt: TGCAGCGTGGCGGCGGGAAGGGCTGAAGCTTTCTTT; v_call: TRBV29-1; j_call: TRBJ1-1; d_call: NA; clone_size: many
cdr3_aa: CASSLTSGKNEQFF; cdr3_nt: TGTGCCAGCAGTTTAACTAGCGGGAAAAATGAGCAGTTCTTC; v_call: TRBV12-3/TRBV12-4; j_call: TRBJ2-1; d_call: TRBD2; clone_size: few
cdr3_aa: CASSSRQGQFYSTETQYF; cdr3_nt: TGTGCCAGCAGCTCGCGACAGGGCCAGTTTTATTCAACAGAGACCCAGTACTTC; v_call: TRBV5-5; j_call: TRBJ2-5; d_call: TRBD1; clone_size: NA
cdr3_aa: CASSLGGADQPQHF; cdr3_nt: TGCGCCAGCAGCCTGGGGGGGGCGGATCAGCCCCAGCATTTT; v_call: TRBV5-1; j_call: TRBJ1-5; d_call: NA; clone_size: NA
cdr3_aa: CASSQAAGSGNTIYF; cdr3_nt: TGTGCCAGCAGCCAGGCGGCAGGATCTGGAAACACCATATATTTT; v_call: TRBV7-2; j_call: TRBJ1-3; d_call: NA; clone_size: few
cdr3_aa: CASSLGQRKGDEQYF; cdr3_nt: TGCGCCAGCAGCCTGGGACAGCGGAAGGGGGACGAGCAGTACTTC; v_call: TRBV5-1; j_call: TRBJ2-7; d_call: TRBD1; clone_size: few
cdr3_aa: CASSQRGNTGELFF; cdr3_nt: TGTGCCAGCAGCCAGCGGGGGAACACCGGGGAGCTGTTTTTT; v_call: TRBV3-1; j_call: TRBJ2-2; d_call: NA; clone_size: few
cdr3_aa: CASRHDRGGIYEQYF; cdr3_nt: TGTGCCAGCAGGCACGACAGGGGAGGGATATACGAGCAGTACTTC; v_call: TRBV6-1; j_call: TRBJ2-7; d_call: NA; clone_size: once
cdr3_aa: CASSLGLAGLVTQYF; cdr3_nt: TGTGCCAGCAGTTTAGGACTAGCGGGGTTGGTGACCCAGTACTTC; v_call: TRBV12-3/TRBV12-4; j_call: TRBJ2-5; d_call: TRBD2; clone_size: many